This TCR beta chain was captured in a study of shared clonotypes between healthy human individuals. Overall study findings and caveats: Researchers found naive subsets generally carried larger estimated richness than memory subsets. Only blood was sampled; tissue repertoires likely differ.

As processed by the authors: Owing to the provision of junction-only sequences devoid of quality scores by immunoSEQ, filtering differed. Method: immunoSEQ multiplex PCR; TCRdb's copy keeps in-frame clones and lacks some. Clonal size and the V and J genes are those of that table, whereas D and trimming came from the DNA. This sample yields about 980,000 clones, of which about 80% are seen a single time; about 1.5% belongs to the top ten. The CDR3 is 12 residues long. Trimming pared 6 bases from V and 4 bases from J, leaving 9 bases between. Germline V gene lookup returns CDR1 MNHEY and CDR2 SVGAGI. This clone was seen only once. The antigen remains undetermined.

The sample comprised memory CD4+ T cells sorted from blood. Sample subset: CD45RA-negative fraction. The chain links TRBV6-5 to TRBJ1-1; D not resolved. This receptor was taken from a man aged 18-30 years in good health. The CDR3 bases are TGTGCCAGCAGGGAGGTGGGCACTGAAGCTTTCTTT. This gives the protein CASREVGTEAFF.